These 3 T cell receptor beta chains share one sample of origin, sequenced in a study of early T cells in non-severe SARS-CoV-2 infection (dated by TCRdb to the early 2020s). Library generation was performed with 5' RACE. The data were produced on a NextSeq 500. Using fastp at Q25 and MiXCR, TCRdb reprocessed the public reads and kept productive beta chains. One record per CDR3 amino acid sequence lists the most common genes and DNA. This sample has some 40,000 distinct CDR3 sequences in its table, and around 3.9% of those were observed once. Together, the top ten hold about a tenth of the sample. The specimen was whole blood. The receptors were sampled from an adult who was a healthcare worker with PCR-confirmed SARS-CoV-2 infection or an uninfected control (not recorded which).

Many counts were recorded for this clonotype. CDR3 sequence (DNA): TGTGCCGGTCGGGGAGGGTTATTCTATGGCTACACCTTC. Translated, it gives CAGRGGLFYGYTF. This rearrangement joins TRBV30 to TRBJ1-2, with no clear D. Germline V gene sequence: CDR1 GTSNPN, CDR2 SVGIG (reference sequence). This CDR3 is 13 amino acids long. The V end was cut by 8 bases, the J end by 4 bases, with 17 bases between.

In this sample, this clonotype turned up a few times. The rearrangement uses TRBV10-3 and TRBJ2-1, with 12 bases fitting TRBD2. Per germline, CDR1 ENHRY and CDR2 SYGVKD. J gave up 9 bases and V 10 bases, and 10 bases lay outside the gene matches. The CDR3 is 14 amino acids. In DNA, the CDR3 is TGTGCCACCTCACTAGCGGGAGGCCAGGGTGAGCAGTTCTTC. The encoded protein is CATSLAGGQGEQFF.

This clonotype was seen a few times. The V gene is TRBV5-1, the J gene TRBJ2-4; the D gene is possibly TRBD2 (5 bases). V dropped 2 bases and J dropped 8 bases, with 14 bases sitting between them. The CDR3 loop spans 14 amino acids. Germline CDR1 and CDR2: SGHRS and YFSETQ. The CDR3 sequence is CASSLSLEADIQYF. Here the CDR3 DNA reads TGCGCCAGCAGCTTATCACTAGAGGCGGACATTCAGTACTTC.